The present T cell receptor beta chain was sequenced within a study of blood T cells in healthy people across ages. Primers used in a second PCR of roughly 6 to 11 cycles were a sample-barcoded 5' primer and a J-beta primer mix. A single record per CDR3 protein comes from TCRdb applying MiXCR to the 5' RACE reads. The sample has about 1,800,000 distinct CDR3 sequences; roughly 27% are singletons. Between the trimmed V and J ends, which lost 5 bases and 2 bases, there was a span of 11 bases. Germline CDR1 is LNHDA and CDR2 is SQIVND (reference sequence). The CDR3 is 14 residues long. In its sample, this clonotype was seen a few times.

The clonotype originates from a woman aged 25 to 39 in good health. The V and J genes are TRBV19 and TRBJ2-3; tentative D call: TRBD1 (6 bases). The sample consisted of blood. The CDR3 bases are TGTGCCAGTAGTCACGGACAGACCACAGATACGCAGTATTTT. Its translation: CASSHGQTTDTQYF.